Listed below are T cell receptor beta chains from one sample, sequenced in a study of T cell responses to AZD1222 COVID-19 vaccine. TCRdb's copy holds only in-frame clones and misses some; the assay was immunoSEQ multiplex PCR. Of tens of thousands of clones in the sample, just under 90% were seen once. Here the sequenced sample was peripheral blood, taken on day 0 of MenACWY control vaccination. Receptors originate from an adult in good health. CDR3s include the opening cysteine and the closing phenylalanine or tryptophan. Fields, in order: clone size, J gene, V gene, D gene, CDR3 protein, CDR3 DNA. The D gene is left open where the match is weak. Size is omitted from some rows. Given values are once, few, many or a class for expanded clones.

clone size: NA
J gene: TRBJ1-5
V gene: TRBV12-5
D gene: NA
CDR3 protein: CASGLVLYGDGSNQPQHF
CDR3 DNA: TGTGCTAGTGGTTTGGTACTATACGGGGACGGTAGCAATCAGCCCCAGCATTTT

clone size: NA
J gene: TRBJ2-3
V gene: TRBV10-2
D gene: NA
CDR3 protein: CASSDDSTDTQYF
CDR3 DNA: TGCGCCAGCAGTGACGACAGCACAGATACGCAGTATTTT

clone size: NA
J gene: TRBJ1-2
V gene: TRBV5-4
D gene: TRBD1
CDR3 protein: CASSPTGVGGYTF
CDR3 DNA: TGTGCCAGCAGCCCGACAGGGGTCGGTGGCTACACCTTC

clone size: NA
J gene: TRBJ1-6
V gene: TRBV7-8
D gene: TRBD1
CDR3 protein: CASSRTGSSYNSPLHF
CDR3 DNA: TGTGCCAGCAGCAGGACAGGGAGCTCCTATAATTCACCCCTCCACTTT

clone size: NA
J gene: TRBJ1-2
V gene: TRBV5-1
D gene: TRBD1
CDR3 protein: CASSSPRGQVDYGYTF
CDR3 DNA: TGCGCCAGCAGCTCCCCAAGGGGGCAGGTAGACTATGGCTACACCTTC

clone size: NA
J gene: TRBJ1-2
V gene: TRBV29-1
D gene: NA
CDR3 protein: CSVPTGYANYGYTF
CDR3 DNA: TGCAGCGTACCCACAGGATACGCTAACTATGGCTACACCTTC

clone size: NA
J gene: TRBJ1-1
V gene: TRBV12-5
D gene: TRBD1
CDR3 protein: CASGFAGQTNTEAFF
CDR3 DNA: TGTGCTAGTGGTTTTGCGGGACAGACTAACACTGAAGCTTTCTTT

clone size: NA
J gene: TRBJ1-3
V gene: TRBV9
D gene: NA
CDR3 protein: CASSVAPLSGASGNTIYF
CDR3 DNA: TGTGCCAGCAGCGTAGCCCCTTTGAGTGGGGCGTCTGGAAACACCATATATTTT

clone size: NA
J gene: TRBJ2-7
V gene: TRBV5-8
D gene: TRBD2
CDR3 protein: CASSSTGTSLYEQYF
CDR3 DNA: TGTGCCAGCAGCTCGACCGGGACTAGCTTGTACGAGCAGTACTTC

clone size: NA
J gene: TRBJ1-2
V gene: TRBV11-2
D gene: NA
CDR3 protein: CASSLAGAMGGGYTF
CDR3 DNA: TGTGCCAGCAGCTTAGCCGGCGCCATGGGCGGTGGCTACACCTTC

clone size: NA
J gene: TRBJ1-2
V gene: TRBV27
D gene: NA
CDR3 protein: CASSTDIANYGYTF
CDR3 DNA: TGTGCCAGCAGTACGGACATAGCTAACTATGGCTACACCTTC

clone size: NA
J gene: TRBJ1-6
V gene: TRBV7-2
D gene: NA
CDR3 protein: CASSFFSYNSPLHF
CDR3 DNA: TGTGCCAGCAGCTTCTTCTCCTATAATTCACCCCTCCACTTT

clone size: NA
J gene: TRBJ1-2
V gene: TRBV7-2
D gene: TRBD1
CDR3 protein: CASSLDRAHGYTF
CDR3 DNA: TGTGCCAGCAGCCTGGACAGGGCCCATGGCTACACCTTC

clone size: NA
J gene: TRBJ2-1
V gene: TRBV7-9
D gene: NA
CDR3 protein: CASSLASPGNEQFF
CDR3 DNA: TGTGCCAGCAGCTTAGCTAGCCCAGGCAATGAGCAGTTCTTC

clone size: NA
J gene: TRBJ1-5
V gene: TRBV4-2
D gene: NA
CDR3 protein: CASSLGGGSRYSNQPQHF
CDR3 DNA: TGTGCCAGCAGCCTAGGGGGGGGCTCCAGGTACAGCAATCAGCCCCAGCATTTT

clone size: NA
J gene: TRBJ2-5
V gene: TRBV6-5
D gene: TRBD2
CDR3 protein: CASSYSLAGGQETQYF
CDR3 DNA: TGTGCCAGCAGTTACTCTCTAGCGGGGGGCCAAGAGACCCAGTACTTC

clone size: NA
J gene: TRBJ1-2
V gene: TRBV7-2
D gene: TRBD1
CDR3 protein: CASSSQGAAFYGYTF
CDR3 DNA: TGTGCCAGCAGCTCTCAGGGGGCGGCTTTCTATGGCTACACCTTC

clone size: once
J gene: TRBJ1-2
V gene: TRBV6-2/TRBV6-3
D gene: TRBD1
CDR3 protein: CASSYSPTGGDGYTF
CDR3 DNA: TGTGCCAGCAGTTACTCCCCGACAGGGGGCGATGGCTACACCTTC

clone size: NA
J gene: TRBJ1-5
V gene: TRBV12-5
D gene: NA
CDR3 protein: CASGLNGVDQPQHF
CDR3 DNA: TGTGCTAGTGGTTTGAACGGGGTTGATCAGCCCCAGCATTTT

clone size: NA
J gene: TRBJ1-5
V gene: TRBV10-3
D gene: TRBD1
CDR3 protein: CATGQELGPQHF
CDR3 DNA: TGTGCCACAGGACAGGAGCTAGGGCCCCAGCATTTT

clone size: NA
J gene: TRBJ2-7
V gene: TRBV3-1/TRBV3-2
D gene: NA
CDR3 protein: CASSKGGDSSEQYF
CDR3 DNA: TGTGCCAGCAGCAAAGGGGGGGATTCTAGCGAGCAGTACTTC

clone size: NA
J gene: TRBJ2-1
V gene: TRBV28
D gene: NA
CDR3 protein: CASSSSYERVAYNEQFF
CDR3 DNA: TGTGCCAGCAGTTCCAGTTACGAGCGGGTTGCCTACAATGAGCAGTTCTTC

clone size: NA
J gene: TRBJ2-3
V gene: TRBV7-3
D gene: TRBD2
CDR3 protein: CASSRGGGTGTDTQYF
CDR3 DNA: TGTGCCAGCAGTCGAGGCGGGGGGACCGGAACAGATACGCAGTATTTT

clone size: NA
J gene: TRBJ2-5
V gene: TRBV11-2
D gene: NA
CDR3 protein: CASSLDRWAAQYF
CDR3 DNA: TGTGCCAGCAGCTTAGACCGCTGGGCGGCCCAGTACTTC

clone size: few
J gene: TRBJ1-6
V gene: TRBV6-2/TRBV6-3
D gene: NA
CDR3 protein: CASSYSRQKSSYNSPLHF
CDR3 DNA: TGTGCCAGCAGTTACTCAAGGCAGAAGAGCTCCTATAATTCACCCCTCCACTTT

clone size: NA
J gene: TRBJ1-4
V gene: TRBV3-1/TRBV3-2
D gene: TRBD1
CDR3 protein: CASSLWDRGYEKLFF
CDR3 DNA: TGTGCCAGCAGCCTATGGGACAGGGGCTACGAAAAACTGTTTTTT

clone size: NA
J gene: TRBJ2-7
V gene: TRBV10-3
D gene: NA
CDR3 protein: CAISDSTGGEQYF
CDR3 DNA: TGTGCCATCAGTGACTCGACTGGAGGGGAGCAGTACTTC

clone size: once
J gene: TRBJ1-2
V gene: TRBV5-6
D gene: NA
CDR3 protein: CASSWGQGSYGYTF
CDR3 DNA: TGTGCCAGCAGCTGGGGTCAGGGTTCCTATGGCTACACCTTC

clone size: NA
J gene: TRBJ2-3
V gene: TRBV7-9
D gene: NA
CDR3 protein: CASSLGMGRGTDTQYF
CDR3 DNA: TGTGCCAGCAGCTTAGGAATGGGTAGGGGCACAGATACGCAGTATTTT

clone size: NA
J gene: TRBJ2-2
V gene: TRBV3-1/TRBV3-2
D gene: TRBD1
CDR3 protein: CASSLNSGTGRTGELFF
CDR3 DNA: TGTGCCAGCAGCCTGAATTCCGGGACAGGGAGAACCGGGGAGCTGTTTTTT

clone size: NA
J gene: TRBJ1-1
V gene: TRBV28
D gene: TRBD1
CDR3 protein: CASSRGGAGTEAFF
CDR3 DNA: TGTGCCAGCAGTAGAGGGGGCGCGGGGACTGAAGCTTTCTTT

clone size: NA
J gene: TRBJ1-5
V gene: TRBV27
D gene: NA
CDR3 protein: CASSYQADTSNQPQHF
CDR3 DNA: TGTGCCAGCAGTTACCAGGCTGATACTAGCAATCAGCCCCAGCATTTT

clone size: NA
J gene: TRBJ1-2
V gene: TRBV5-1
D gene: NA
CDR3 protein: CASSHGTALDGYTF
CDR3 DNA: TGCGCCAGCAGCCACGGGACGGCCTTAGATGGCTACACCTTC

clone size: few
J gene: TRBJ1-6
V gene: TRBV7-3
D gene: NA
CDR3 protein: CASSLTSESPLHF
CDR3 DNA: TGTGCCAGCAGCTTAACCTCGGAATCACCCCTCCACTTT

clone size: NA
J gene: TRBJ1-4
V gene: TRBV5-1
D gene: NA
CDR3 protein: CASSLGEKLFF
CDR3 DNA: TGCGCCAGCAGCTTGGGTGAAAAACTGTTTTTT

clone size: NA
J gene: TRBJ1-5
V gene: TRBV7-8
D gene: TRBD1
CDR3 protein: CASSLEGQGAYQPQHF
CDR3 DNA: TGTGCCAGCAGCTTAGAAGGACAGGGGGCTTATCAGCCCCAGCATTTT

clone size: once
J gene: TRBJ2-1
V gene: TRBV16
D gene: TRBD2
CDR3 protein: CASSQSGLAGGQFF
CDR3 DNA: TGTGCCAGCAGCCAATCGGGACTAGCGGGGGGCCAGTTCTTC

clone size: NA
J gene: TRBJ2-5
V gene: TRBV3-1/TRBV3-2
D gene: NA
CDR3 protein: CASSYTGGGQETQYF
CDR3 DNA: TGTGCCAGCAGCTACACAGGGGGAGGGCAAGAGACCCAGTACTTC